This passage covers 14 T cell receptor beta chains from one sample sequenced in a study of shared clonotypes between healthy human individuals. The data were produced by immunoSEQ multiplex PCR, yet TCRdb's version contains in-frame clones alone and is incomplete. The data contain about 460,000 clones, 60% to 80% of them singletons. The specimen sequenced was PBMCs. These receptors were taken from a woman aged 40 to 50 in good health. Some clones in this sample may be carry-over from other donors' samples.

Concerning this clone itself: This CDR3 is missing its conserved last phenylalanine or tryptophan, likely due to a read error. V is TRBV27 and J is TRBJ1-1; the match to TRBD1 covers 9 bases. This CDR3 comprises 16 residues. The junction had 4 bases not matched to a gene; V was cut back by 0 bases and J by 2 bases. CDR1 MNHEY and CDR2 SMNVEV come from the germline V gene (reference sequence). The CDR3 DNA is TGTGCCAGCAGTTTATCACAGGGGGCGCGAAACACTGAAGCTTTCCTT. Translation: CASSLSQGARNTEAFL.

Of note for this clone: A much larger clone is a single base away; this may be a read error. The chain joins TRBV5-1 to TRBJ2-2, with D possibly matching TRBD2 (6 bases). The CDR3 is made up of 14 amino acids. V lost 4 bases to trimming and J lost 10 bases, with 17 bases between them. Per the germline V gene, CDR1 is SGHRS and CDR2 is YFSETQ. The chain's CDR3 is CASSPLEGPEELFF. CDR3 coding DNA: TGCGCCAGCAGCCCGTTGGAGGGGCCCGAGGAGCTGTTTTTT.

CDR3: CASRWASGANVLTF. The CDR3 DNA sequence: TGTGCCAGCAGATGGGCCTCTGGGGCCAACGTCCTGACTTTC. V is TRBV7-3 and J is TRBJ2-6; no clear D. There are 14 residues in the CDR3. The V gene's germline CDR1 is SGHTA and CDR2 FQGTGA. V was pared by 6 bases and J by 0 bases, with 6 bases between.

The V and J genes are TRBV7-9 and TRBJ2-5, with TRBD2 matching 12 bases. The J call is in doubt because the DNA end fits TRBJ2-7 better. This CDR3 has 15 amino acids. Per the germline V gene, CDR1 is SEHNR and CDR2 is FQNEAQ (reference sequence). CDR3 DNA sequence: TGTGCCAGCAGCCCGACTAGCGGGAGACCCTACGAGCAGTACTTC. It encodes CASSPTSGRPYEQYF.

The chain couples TRBV4-2 to TRBJ2-5; TRBD2 matches at 8 bases. V lost 0 bases and J lost 7; bases outside the gene matches: 4. CDR3 length: 14 amino acids. Germline loops: CDR1 LGHNA, CDR2 YNFKEQ. The CDR3 protein is CASSQDGGAGTQYF. CDR3 DNA sequence: TGTGCCAGCAGCCAAGACGGGGGGGCCGGGACCCAGTACTTC.

The chain recombines TRBV7-9 with TRBJ2-1, with 7 bases matching TRBD2. V lost 1 base and J lost 5; bases outside the gene matches: 5. The CDR3 length is 15 residues. Germline CDR1 SEHNR, CDR2 FQNEAQ (reference sequence). CDR3 sequence: CASSLVERGDNEQFF. CDR3 nucleotides: TGTGCCAGCAGCTTAGTGGAGCGGGGCGACAATGAGCAGTTCTTC.

This chain links TRBV9 with TRBJ2-4; the D gene could be TRBD1 or TRBD2 (5 bases each). CDR1 is SGDLS and CDR2 is YYNGEE in the germline V gene. The CDR3 loop spans 14 amino acids. With 3 bases removed from V and 7 bases from J, the gap between germline ends came to 14 bases. CDR3 in DNA: TGTGCCAGCAGCGAGGGGACCCTCCCGAACATTCAGTACTTC. Protein sequence: CASSEGTLPNIQYF.

In the case of this clone: A far more abundant clone sits one base away, making this likely a read error. The rearrangement uses TRBV30 and TRBJ1-5; the D is unclear. Per germline, CDR1 GTSNPN and CDR2 SVGIG (reference sequence). This CDR3 has 14 amino acids. The CDR3 reads CAWGVIQSNQPQHF. The CDR3, as DNA: TGTGCCTGGGGTGTGATACAAAGCAATCAGCCCCAGCATTTT. The full variable domain, in which reference TRBV30 and TRBJ1-5 provide the parts outside the CDR3, is SQTIHQWPATLVQPVGSPLSLECTVEGTSNPNLYWYRQAAGRGLQLLFYSVGIGQISSEVPQNLSASRPQDRQFILSSKKLLLSDSGFYLCAWGVIQSNQPQHFGDGTRLSIL.

J is TRBJ1-5 and V is TRBV30; no reliable D call. CDR3 length: 14 amino acids. From germline, CDR1 is GTSNPN and CDR2 SVGIG (reference sequence). The V end was cut by 0 bases, the J end by 0 bases, with 6 bases between. The CDR3 reads CAWSVLDSNQPQHF. CDR3 in DNA: TGTGCCTGGAGTGTATTAGATAGCAATCAGCCCCAGCATTTT.

The CDR3 protein is CASTGGRNTEAFF. In DNA, the CDR3 is TGTGCCAGCACGGGAGGGAGGAACACTGAAGCTTTCTTT. The chain has TRBV28 and TRBJ1-1; D call uncertain. The CDR3 loop spans 13 amino acids. CDR1 and CDR2 from the germline V gene are MDHEN and SYDVKM. The germline V and J ends were trimmed by 7 bases and 1 base, with 10 bases remaining between them.

This clone was found once. CDR3 loop: CASSLALRTLTLPYEQYF. The CDR3 DNA reads as TGTGCCAGCAGCTTAGCGCTAAGGACTCTCACCCTTCCTTACGAGCAGTACTTC. The V call is TRBV7-8, the J call TRBJ2-7; tentative D call: TRBD2 (5 bases). The CDR3 has 18 amino acids. Trimming left V 0 bases short and J 4 bases short, with 22 bases between. CDR1 and CDR2 (germline): SGHVS, FQNEAQ. Full variable domain (remainder filled in from reference TRBV7-8 and TRBJ2-7): GAGVSQSPRYKVAKRGQDVALRCDPISGHVSLFWYQQALGQGPEFLTYFQNEAQLDKSGLPSDRFFAERPEGSVSTLKIQRTQQEDSAVYLCASSLALRTLTLPYEQYFGPGTRLTVT.

The chain combines TRBV28 with TRBJ1-2; D is perhaps TRBD1 (6 bases). The CDR3 length is 14 residues. Trimming took 2 bases from V and 1 from J, leaving 8 bases between them. Germline V gives CDR1 MDHEN, CDR2 SYDVKM. CDR3 DNA: TGTGCCAGCAGTTTAGGACAGAGTAACTATGGCTACACCTTC. Amino acid sequence: CASSLGQSNYGYTF.

The chain links TRBV20-1 to TRBJ2-5; D not resolved. V lost 7 bases and J 3 bases, leaving 6 bases between the germline ends. This CDR3 spans 10 amino acids. Per germline, CDR1 DFQATT and CDR2 SNEGSKA (reference sequence). The CDR3 DNA sequence: TGCAGTGTGGAAAAAGAGACCCAGTACTTC. It encodes CSVEKETQYF.

The rearrangement links TRBV28 to TRBJ2-7; TRBD1 aligns across 7 bases. CDR3 length equals 15 residues. V shed 7 bases and J 7 bases; nucleotides not matched to a gene: 16. The germline gives CDR1 MDHEN, CDR2 SYDVKM. The CDR3 DNA is TGTGCCAGCAAGAGCACCGGTGACAGGGAGAGAGAGCAGTACTTC. Its protein product is CASKSTGDREREQYF.